A selection of T cell receptor beta chains follows, all from one sample in a study of T cells in Graves' hyperthyroidism and ophthalmopathy. TCRdb itself ran the multiplex PCR reads through MiXCR, one entry per CDR3 protein. The repertoire consists of 600,000 to 650,000 distinct CDR3 sequences, with 15% to 20% occurring once and the leading ten covering 3.8%. Input material: blood. These receptors were taken from a woman between 25 and 40 years old with Graves' hyperthyroidism. Each CDR3 is given with its conserved first and last residue. D genes are given only for firm matches. The size entry is marked missing in some rows and otherwise reads once, few, many or a size class.

v_call: TRBV20-1; d_call: TRBD2; clone_size: few; j_call: TRBJ2-7; cdr3_nt: TGCAGGGTAGCGGGAGGGAACTCCTACGAGCAGTACTTC; cdr3_aa: CRVAGGNSYEQYF
v_call: TRBV12-5; d_call: .; clone_size: many; j_call: TRBJ2-7; cdr3_nt: TGTGCTAGTGCCCGGTCAGGGGGGGAGCAGTACTTC; cdr3_aa: CASARSGGEQYF
v_call: TRBV19; d_call: .; clone_size: .; j_call: TRBJ2-2; cdr3_nt: TGTGCCAGTAGTATGGCTAGCTATGGCACCGGGGAGCTGTTTTTT; cdr3_aa: CASSMASYGTGELFF
v_call: TRBV6-4; d_call: .; clone_size: many; j_call: TRBJ2-2; cdr3_nt: TGTGCCAGCAGTGCAGGGGACACCGGGGAGCTGTTTTTT; cdr3_aa: CASSAGDTGELFF
v_call: TRBV28; d_call: .; clone_size: .; j_call: TRBJ1-6; cdr3_nt: TGTGCCAGCACTGCTCGACTCGTGGGAAATTCACCCCTCCACTTT; cdr3_aa: CASTARLVGNSPLHF
v_call: TRBV28; d_call: .; clone_size: many; j_call: TRBJ1-1; cdr3_nt: TGTGCCAGCAGCTTTATGAGAGGGGAAGCTTTCTTT; cdr3_aa: CASSFMRGEAFF
v_call: TRBV30; d_call: .; clone_size: many; j_call: TRBJ1-4; cdr3_nt: TGTGCCTGGAGTGTAACCCTGGCGGGGGAAAAACTGTTTTTT; cdr3_aa: CAWSVTLAGEKLFF
v_call: TRBV29-1; d_call: .; clone_size: .; j_call: TRBJ1-4; cdr3_nt: TGCAGCGGATGGGACCAGCAGGGCCAGGGACTGTTTTTT; cdr3_aa: CSGWDQQGQGLFF
v_call: TRBV9; d_call: TRBD2; clone_size: few; j_call: TRBJ2-3; cdr3_nt: TGTGCCAGCAGCGTAGCGGCGGGAGGCCAGACAGATACGCAGTATTTT; cdr3_aa: CASSVAAGGQTDTQYF
v_call: TRBV6-5; d_call: .; clone_size: few; j_call: TRBJ1-5; cdr3_nt: TGTGCCAGCAGTCGACTCGGGGGTTCTTGGCAGCCCCAGCATTTT; cdr3_aa: CASSRLGGSWQPQHF
v_call: TRBV11-1; d_call: TRBD2; clone_size: many; j_call: TRBJ2-3; cdr3_nt: TGTGCCAGCAGCTTAGGACTAGCGGGAGGGCCGGCTACGCAGTATTTT; cdr3_aa: CASSLGLAGGPATQYF
v_call: TRBV7-8; d_call: TRBD2; clone_size: .; j_call: TRBJ2-3; cdr3_nt: TGTGCCAGCAGCATCAGCGGGAGCTCGGATACGCAGTATTTT; cdr3_aa: CASSISGSSDTQYF
v_call: TRBV5-1; d_call: TRBD2; clone_size: many; j_call: TRBJ2-1; cdr3_nt: TGCGCCAGCAGCCGCTCGACTAGCGTCTATGAGCAGTTCTTC; cdr3_aa: CASSRSTSVYEQFF
v_call: TRBV6-2/TRBV6-3; d_call: TRBD1; clone_size: .; j_call: TRBJ1-6; cdr3_nt: TGTGCCAGCAGTTACTCGGGACAGGGTTCAACTTCACCCCTCCACTTT; cdr3_aa: CASSYSGQGSTSPLHF
v_call: TRBV7-3; d_call: TRBD1; clone_size: many; j_call: TRBJ1-2; cdr3_nt: TGTGCCAGCAGCTTAGGGGACAGGGTCTATGGCTACACCTTC; cdr3_aa: CASSLGDRVYGYTF
v_call: TRBV6-1; d_call: .; clone_size: .; j_call: TRBJ1-2; cdr3_nt: TGTGCCAGCAGTCTAGACCCGACAGCCCGGAACTATGGCTACACCTTC; cdr3_aa: CASSLDPTARNYGYTF
v_call: TRBV7-9; d_call: .; clone_size: many; j_call: TRBJ2-5; cdr3_nt: TGTGCCAGCAGCTTAGGTAACACCGAAGAGACCCAGTACTTC; cdr3_aa: CASSLGNTEETQYF
v_call: TRBV7-2; d_call: .; clone_size: many; j_call: TRBJ2-1; cdr3_nt: TGTGCCAGCAGCTTGGTCTCCTCTCCGTACAATGAGCAGTTCTTC; cdr3_aa: CASSLVSSPYNEQFF
v_call: TRBV10-2; d_call: TRBD2; clone_size: few; j_call: TRBJ2-3; cdr3_nt: TGCGCCAGCAGTGAGACCCGGACTAGCGGGTACGCAGGAACGCAGTATTTT; cdr3_aa: CASSETRTSGYAGTQYF
v_call: TRBV6-1; d_call: TRBD1; clone_size: .; j_call: TRBJ2-1; cdr3_nt: TGTGCCAGCAGTGAAGTGGACAGGGGCTACAATGAGCAGTTCTTC; cdr3_aa: CASSEVDRGYNEQFF
v_call: TRBV20-1; d_call: .; clone_size: many; j_call: TRBJ1-1; cdr3_nt: TGCAGTGCTGGGGGGGAGGATGGGAAAGTCACTGAAGCTTTCTTT; cdr3_aa: CSAGGEDGKVTEAFF
v_call: TRBV28; d_call: TRBD2; clone_size: many; j_call: TRBJ2-7; cdr3_nt: TGTGCCAGCAGTACACTAGCGGGAGACGAGCAGTACTTC; cdr3_aa: CASSTLAGDEQYF
v_call: TRBV27; d_call: .; clone_size: .; j_call: TRBJ2-2; cdr3_nt: TGTGCCAGCAACATAGGAGGGGTCACCGGGGAGCTGTTTTTT; cdr3_aa: CASNIGGVTGELFF
v_call: TRBV5-6; d_call: .; clone_size: many; j_call: TRBJ2-7; cdr3_nt: TGTGCCAGCAGCTTGCGAGCCGCCTACGAGCAGTACTTC; cdr3_aa: CASSLRAAYEQYF
v_call: TRBV7-3; d_call: .; clone_size: .; j_call: TRBJ2-1; cdr3_nt: TGTGCCAGCAGTCTCGGGCCTAGCAACAATGAGCAGTTCTTC; cdr3_aa: CASSLGPSNNEQFF
v_call: TRBV11-2; d_call: .; clone_size: many; j_call: TRBJ1-1; cdr3_nt: TGTGCCAGCAGCTTCATGAACACTGAAGCTTTCTTT; cdr3_aa: CASSFMNTEAFF
v_call: TRBV18; d_call: TRBD1; clone_size: many; j_call: TRBJ2-3; cdr3_nt: TGTGCCAGCTCACGACAGGGGAGCACAGATACGCAGTATTTT; cdr3_aa: CASSRQGSTDTQYF
v_call: TRBV9; d_call: TRBD2; clone_size: many; j_call: TRBJ2-1; cdr3_nt: TGTGCCAGCAGCGTAGCTCAAGGACTAGGCTACGAGCAGTTCTTC; cdr3_aa: CASSVAQGLGYEQFF
v_call: TRBV12-3/TRBV12-4; d_call: .; clone_size: many; j_call: TRBJ2-1; cdr3_nt: TGTGCCAGCAGTTTAGGAGGGCAGGACGGCTCCTACAATGAGCAGTTCTTC; cdr3_aa: CASSLGGQDGSYNEQFF
v_call: TRBV20-1; d_call: TRBD1; clone_size: few; j_call: TRBJ2-7; cdr3_nt: TGCAGTGCTTGGGACAGGGGGAACTACGAGCAGTACTTC; cdr3_aa: CSAWDRGNYEQYF
v_call: TRBV10-3; d_call: TRBD2; clone_size: many; j_call: TRBJ2-1; cdr3_nt: TGTGCCATCAGTGGAGTAGCGGGGGCTTACAATGAGCAGTTCTTC; cdr3_aa: CAISGVAGAYNEQFF
v_call: TRBV30; d_call: TRBD2; clone_size: .; j_call: TRBJ2-2; cdr3_nt: TGTGCCTGGAAGCGGGGAGTATTGAGGACCGGGGAGCTGTTTTTT; cdr3_aa: CAWKRGVLRTGELFF
v_call: TRBV12-5; d_call: .; clone_size: many; j_call: TRBJ2-7; cdr3_nt: TGTGCTACCCGGGGGTTCACCTACGAGCAGTACTTC; cdr3_aa: CATRGFTYEQYF
v_call: TRBV19; d_call: TRBD2; clone_size: .; j_call: TRBJ2-5; cdr3_nt: TGTGCCAGTAGTCCCGGCCCCACGAGGCGGGAGGGCCAAGAGACCCAGTACTTC; cdr3_aa: CASSPGPTRREGQETQYF
v_call: TRBV20-1; d_call: TRBD1; clone_size: few; j_call: TRBJ2-7; cdr3_nt: TGCAGTGCTAGAGATTCGGGGACAGGGACCTACGAGCAGTACTTC; cdr3_aa: CSARDSGTGTYEQYF
v_call: TRBV4-3; d_call: .; clone_size: .; j_call: TRBJ2-1; cdr3_nt: TGCGCCAGCAGCCCGACTTCCCGGGAGTTAGGGGATGAGCAGTTCTTC; cdr3_aa: CASSPTSRELGDEQFF
v_call: TRBV12-5; d_call: .; clone_size: many; j_call: TRBJ1-5; cdr3_nt: TGTGCTAGTGGTTCGCAGCCCGGAATCAATCAGCCCCAGCATTTT; cdr3_aa: CASGSQPGINQPQHF
v_call: TRBV14; d_call: TRBD1; clone_size: few; j_call: TRBJ2-6; cdr3_nt: TGTGCCAGCAGCTTTCGGGACAGGGGTGGGGCCAACGTCCTGACTTTC; cdr3_aa: CASSFRDRGGANVLTF
v_call: TRBV7-2; d_call: TRBD1; clone_size: .; j_call: TRBJ2-7; cdr3_nt: TGTGCCAGCAGTCCAGCAGGGACAGCCTACTCCTACGAGCAGTACTTC; cdr3_aa: CASSPAGTAYSYEQYF
v_call: TRBV3-1; d_call: .; clone_size: many; j_call: TRBJ2-1; cdr3_nt: TGTGCCAGCAGCCAAGTTCCCGGACAGATCAATGAGCAGTTCTTC; cdr3_aa: CASSQVPGQINEQFF
v_call: TRBV28; d_call: .; clone_size: many; j_call: TRBJ1-5; cdr3_nt: TGTGCCAGCAGTTTCCAGGCCCGGATCAATCAGCCCCAGCATTTT; cdr3_aa: CASSFQARINQPQHF
v_call: TRBV19; d_call: TRBD2; clone_size: .; j_call: TRBJ2-2; cdr3_nt: TGTGCCAGTAGTATTTCTAGCGGGGATAACACCGGGGAGCTGTTTTTT; cdr3_aa: CASSISSGDNTGELFF
v_call: TRBV15; d_call: .; clone_size: many; j_call: TRBJ2-7; cdr3_nt: TGTGCCACCAGCAGAGATCTCGGGGCGACGTACGAGCAGTACTTC; cdr3_aa: CATSRDLGATYEQYF
v_call: TRBV3-1; d_call: .; clone_size: many; j_call: TRBJ2-1; cdr3_nt: TGTGCCAGCAGCCAATCTCAGGGGGGAGGACGTGAGCAGTTCTTC; cdr3_aa: CASSQSQGGGREQFF
v_call: TRBV27; d_call: .; clone_size: many; j_call: TRBJ1-6; cdr3_nt: TGTGCCAGCACCACTAGGTTGGAACCCCTCCACTTT; cdr3_aa: CASTTRLEPLHF
v_call: TRBV28; d_call: .; clone_size: many; j_call: TRBJ2-3; cdr3_nt: TGTGCCAGCAGTTTAATGGATACGCAGTATTTT; cdr3_aa: CASSLMDTQYF
v_call: TRBV11-2; d_call: TRBD2; clone_size: .; j_call: TRBJ2-3; cdr3_nt: TGTGCCAGCAGCAATCTGGGGGGTAGTAGCGGGAGGAATACGCAGTATTTT; cdr3_aa: CASSNLGGSSGRNTQYF